This is a list of T cell receptor beta chains from one sample in a study of T cell responses to AZD1222 COVID-19 vaccine. Profiling relied on immunoSEQ multiplex PCR, and the TCRdb table lists in-frame clones only, not all of them. The sample has about 140,000 clones, roughly nine tenths seen once. Sequencing was performed on peripheral blood, taken 28 days after the second AZD1222 dose. These receptors came from an adult who received the AZD1222 COVID-19 vaccine. Both conserved end residues are part of each CDR3. Fields, in order: J gene, clone size, D gene, CDR3 length, V gene, CDR3 DNA, CDR3 protein. A D gene is named only where the DNA matches it firmly. Clone sizes are given selectively: once, few, many, or a class where the clone is expanded.

>TRBJ1-2|-|-|13|TRBV29-1
TGCAGCGTTATAGTTGGGGTAAACTATGGCTACACCTTC
CSVIVGVNYGYTF
>TRBJ1-6|few|-|15|TRBV6-5
TGTGCCAGCAGCCAACAGGAGGCCCAAAGTTCACCCCTCCACTTT
CASSQQEAQSSPLHF
>TRBJ1-1|-|-|16|TRBV10-2
TGCGCCAGCAGTGAGGGAGGTTGGGAGGAGAACACTGAAGCTTTCTTT
CASSEGGWEENTEAFF
>TRBJ1-1|-|TRBD1|16|TRBV19
TGTGCCAGTAGTGCGGACAGGGCACGAGTGGACACTGAAGCTTTCTTT
CASSADRARVDTEAFF
>TRBJ2-7|-|-|13|TRBV27
TGTGCCAGCAGTTTATTCGCCGGGTACGAGCAGTACTTC
CASSLFAGYEQYF
>TRBJ2-3|-|-|15|TRBV6-2/TRBV6-3
TGTGCCAGCAGTTACCGAGGCAGCAGCACAGATACGCAGTATTTT
CASSYRGSSTDTQYF
>TRBJ1-5|few|-|16|TRBV7-2
TGTGCCAGCAGCTTACGGGGGGGCGCGAGCAATCAGCCCCAGCATTTT
CASSLRGGASNQPQHF
>TRBJ2-2|-|TRBD1|15|TRBV30
TGTGCCTGGAAGACAGGGACGGATTACACCGGGGAGCTGTTTTTT
CAWKTGTDYTGELFF
>TRBJ1-2|-|-|13|TRBV18
TGTGCCAGCTCACCAGGTCCGGCGGGCGGCTACACCTTC
CASSPGPAGGYTF
>TRBJ1-5|-|-|14|TRBV7-2
TGTGCCAGCAGCCTCAGTATGAGCAATCAGCCCCAGCATTTT
CASSLSMSNQPQHF
>TRBJ1-1|-|-|11|TRBV7-2
TGTGCCAGCAGCCGGAACACTGAAGCTTTCTTT
CASSRNTEAFF
>TRBJ2-4|-|TRBD1|18|TRBV30
TGTGCCTGGAGCCGGGACAGGGTTTCTGCGGATGCCAAAAACATTCAGTACTTC
CAWSRDRVSADAKNIQYF
>TRBJ1-2|-|-|11|TRBV12-3/TRBV12-4
TGTGCCAGCTTGGACTCGGGTGGCTACACCTTC
CASLDSGGYTF
>TRBJ1-2|-|-|14|TRBV9
TGTGCCAGCAGCGTCACCGGGGGGCTTGCTGGCTACACCTTC
CASSVTGGLAGYTF
>TRBJ1-4|-|-|17|TRBV27
TGTGCCAGCAGTTTACCCTCCGGACAGCCATCTAATGAAAAACTGTTTTTT
CASSLPSGQPSNEKLFF
>TRBJ1-2|-|-|13|TRBV7-3
TGTGCCAGCAGCTTAACGACAGTCTATGGCTACACCTTC
CASSLTTVYGYTF
>TRBJ1-4|-|TRBD1|15|TRBV6-1
TGTGCCAGCAGTGAACCCACAGGGGCAAGAGAAAAACTGTTTTTT
CASSEPTGAREKLFF
>TRBJ2-1|-|TRBD1|13|TRBV29-1
TGCAGCGTGAACAGGGGGCTAGGCAATGAGCAGTTCTTC
CSVNRGLGNEQFF
>TRBJ1-1|-|-|15|TRBV3-1/TRBV3-2
TGTGCCAGCAGCCAAGATCGGGTACAGGGACCTGAAGCTTTCTTT
CASSQDRVQGPEAFF
>TRBJ2-4|-|TRBD1|16|TRBV6-2/TRBV6-3
TGTGCCAGCAGTTACCGGACAGGGAGTGGCAAAAACATTCAGTACTTC
CASSYRTGSGKNIQYF
>TRBJ1-6|-|-|16|TRBV7-8
TGTGCCAGCAGCTTAAAGCCCCCACAGCCAAATTCACCCCTCCACTTT
CASSLKPPQPNSPLHF
>TRBJ1-5|-|-|16|TRBV7-9
TGTGCCAGCAGCCCAGGGGTCAGGGCCAGCAATCAGCCCCAGCATTTT
CASSPGVRASNQPQHF
>TRBJ1-6|few|TRBD1|16|TRBV11-2
TGTGCCAGCAGGGACAGGGATCGGTCCTATAATTCACCCCTCCACTTT
CASRDRDRSYNSPLHF
>TRBJ2-5|-|-|16|TRBV2
TGTGCCAGCAGTGACATGGATAGTTACTTCCAAGAGACCCAGTACTTC
CASSDMDSYFQETQYF
>TRBJ1-1|-|TRBD1|14|TRBV15
TGTGCCACCACCTTGGGACAGCGGCTTACAAAAGCTTTCTTT
CATTLGQRLTKAFF
>TRBJ2-7|-|-|13|TRBV15
TGTGCCACCAGGGGGGACGGTGCCTACGAGCAGTACTTC
CATRGDGAYEQYF
>TRBJ2-1|-|TRBD2|17|TRBV6-2/TRBV6-3
TGTGCCAGCAGTTACGCACGGACTAGCGGGAGGTACAATGAGCAGTTCTTC
CASSYARTSGRYNEQFF
>TRBJ1-2|once|-|13|TRBV19
TGTGCCAGTAGTATCACAGGCCTCTATGGCTACACCTTC
CASSITGLYGYTF
>TRBJ1-2|few|-|16|TRBV5-1
TGCGCCAGCAGCTGGGGGCCACGGGGAATGAGCTATGGCTACACCTTC
CASSWGPRGMSYGYTF
>TRBJ1-1|-|-|15|TRBV2
TGTGCCAGCAGTGGAATCCTCGGGGGGGTTACTGAAGCTTTCTTT
CASSGILGGVTEAFF
>TRBJ2-2|-|-|13|TRBV11-2
TGTGCCAGCAGCTTCGCGGACGGCGGGGAGCTGTTTTTT
CASSFADGGELFF
>TRBJ1-2|-|TRBD1|15|TRBV29-1
TGCAGCGTGCCCGTGGGGACAGGGAAAAATTATGGCTACACCTTC
CSVPVGTGKNYGYTF
>TRBJ1-2|-|-|12|TRBV29-1
TGCAGCGTTGAAGTTAACCTGAATGGCTACACCTTC
CSVEVNLNGYTF
>TRBJ1-1|-|-|16|TRBV19
TGTGCCAGTAGATTTAAGGGGCACAGACTGAACACTGAAGCTTTCTTT
CASRFKGHRLNTEAFF
>TRBJ2-1|once|TRBD2|17|TRBV5-5
TGTGCCAGCAGCTTGTTGGCTTGGCTAGCGGGAGGGGATGAGCAGTTCTTC
CASSLLAWLAGGDEQFF
>TRBJ2-3|-|-|14|TRBV6-4
TGTGCCAGCAAGGTCTCCCGAGGCGCAGATACGCAGTATTTT
CASKVSRGADTQYF
>TRBJ1-2|-|-|13|TRBV18
TGTGCCAGCTCACCTACCTCGATCAGAGGCTACACCTTC
CASSPTSIRGYTF
>TRBJ2-7|-|-|14|TRBV7-2
TGTGCCAGCAGCCCGGGGCCAGCTTACAGCGAGCAGTACTTC
CASSPGPAYSEQYF
>TRBJ2-7|-|TRBD1|14|TRBV28
TGTGCCAGCAGCTCCGGGACAGGTTCCTACGAGCAGTACTTC
CASSSGTGSYEQYF
>TRBJ2-7|-|-|20|TRBV21-1
TGTGCCAGCAGCACTGAAAAACCCGTGGGGGTCCCCCGGATCTCCTACGAGCAGTACTTC
CASSTEKPVGVPRISYEQYF
>TRBJ2-7|-|TRBD1|14|TRBV28
TGTGCCAGCTCAAGACAGGGGTTCTCCTACGAGCAGTACTTC
CASSRQGFSYEQYF
>TRBJ2-2|once|-|15|TRBV7-3
TGTGCCAGCAGCTTCGGAGGGAGGAACACCGGGGAGCTGTTTTTT
CASSFGGRNTGELFF
>TRBJ1-1|-|TRBD1|13|TRBV5-8
TGTGCCAGCAGCTTAAAGACAGGGAGGGTCGCTTTCTTT
CASSLKTGRVAFF
>TRBJ2-7|few|-|16|TRBV9
TGTGCCAGCAGTCCTCAACTAGAGGGCAGCAACTACGAGCAGTACTTC
CASSPQLEGSNYEQYF
>TRBJ1-5|-|TRBD1|14|TRBV5-6
TGTGCCAGCAGCCCACAGGGGCCCTTACAGCCCCAGCATTTT
CASSPQGPLQPQHF
>TRBJ2-3|-|-|16|TRBV18
TGTGCCAGCTCACCAGAGAGGGGTAGGGACACAGATACGCAGTATTTT
CASSPERGRDTDTQYF
>TRBJ2-7|-|TRBD2|19|TRBV7-9
TGTGCCAGCAGCTTAGATCCTAAAACTAGCGGGAGGGCCTCGTACGAGCAGTACTTC
CASSLDPKTSGRASYEQYF
>TRBJ2-1|-|TRBD1|16|TRBV7-9
TGTGCCAGCAGCTTTCCTACACAGGGGGTTAACAATGAGCAGTTCTTC
CASSFPTQGVNNEQFF